A selection of T cell receptor beta chains follows, all from one sample in a study of T cell repertoires in cytomegalovirus infection. No cognate antigen is known for these TCRs. TCRdb reprocessed the reads via MiXCR and lists one record per CDR3 protein. The profile shows roughly 990,000 distinct CDR3 sequences, around 30% of them singletons. The source material was cultured CD8+ T cells from PBMCs, sampled from culture after CMV antigen stimulation. These receptors all come from a human donor in good health (CMV status not recorded). Some clones in this sample may be carry-over from other donors' samples. Each CDR3 is given with its conserved first and last residue. A D gene is named only where the DNA matches it firmly. Expanded clones get a size class; other rows say once, few or many, or leave the size out.

V	size	D	J	DNA	CDR3
TRBV7-6	many	-	TRBJ2-2	TGTGCCAGCAGCTTAGACAGGAGTCGGCTCACCCTGAACACCGGGGAGCTGTTTTTT	CASSLDRSRLTLNTGELFF
TRBV5-6	-	-	TRBJ1-4	TGTGCCAGCAGCTCCGGGTCCCTGGGCACTAATGAAAAACTGTTTTTT	CASSSGSLGTNEKLFF
TRBV6-2/TRBV6-3	once	TRBD1	TRBJ1-1	TGTGCCAGCAGTCGGGACAGGAAAATGAACACTGAAGCTTTCTTT	CASSRDRKMNTEAFF
TRBV5-4	few	TRBD1	TRBJ1-2	TGTGCCGGGTACAGGGGTACCTATGGCTACACCTTC	CAGYRGTYGYTF
TRBV7-2	few	TRBD1	TRBJ1-2	TGTGCCAGCAGCCTGACAGGGGTTAATGGCTACACCTTC	CASSLTGVNGYTF
TRBV7-9	-	TRBD1	TRBJ1-6	TGTGCCAGCAGCCGACAGGGGAGTTCACCCCTCCACTTT	CASSRQGSSPLHF
TRBV4-1	-	-	TRBJ2-1	TGCGCCAGCAGCTCCCGGACAGCGGCCTACAATGAGCAGTTCTTC	CASSSRTAAYNEQFF
TRBV28	few	-	TRBJ1-1	TGTGCCAGCAGTTTTCCAAACTCCAGGGGATTCCCTGAAGCTTTCTTT	CASSFPNSRGFPEAFF
TRBV6-2/TRBV6-3	few	-	TRBJ2-1	TGTGCCAGCACTTCTACCCGCCCCCTCAATGAGCAGTTCTTC	CASTSTRPLNEQFF
TRBV7-2	many	-	TRBJ1-1	TGTGCCAGCAGCACCTGGACAAACACTGAAGCTTTCTTT	CASSTWTNTEAFF
TRBV2	-	TRBD1	TRBJ2-1	TGTGCCAGCAGGGGACAGGGGTTGTGGGGCAATGAGCAGTTCTTC	CASRGQGLWGNEQFF
TRBV12-3/TRBV12-4	-	TRBD2	TRBJ2-5	TGTGCCAGCAGTTTAGACGCGGGCATAGCGGGGGGGCGGGAGACCCAGTACTTC	CASSLDAGIAGGRETQYF
TRBV12-3/TRBV12-4	-	-	TRBJ2-3	TGTGCCAGCACCGGAGAGGGCCCCGATACGCAGTATTTT	CASTGEGPDTQYF
TRBV4-3	few	-	TRBJ1-5	TGCGCCAGCAGCCAAGATTTACTGAGCAATCAGCCCCAGCATTTT	CASSQDLLSNQPQHF
TRBV20-1	-	TRBD2	TRBJ2-1	TGCAGTGCTAGCGTCCTAGCGGGCTACAATGAGCAGTTCTTC	CSASVLAGYNEQFF
TRBV5-4	few	-	TRBJ1-6	TGTGCCAGCAGCTTGCGTCCGACTAATTCACCCCTCCACTTT	CASSLRPTNSPLHF
TRBV27	many	-	TRBJ2-3	TGTGCCAGCAGCCCGTGGGGGGCAGGCACAGATACGCAGTATTTT	CASSPWGAGTDTQYF
TRBV7-2	many	-	TRBJ2-1	TGTGCCAGCAGCTCAGGGGGGGGGTTCGGGAATGAGCAGTTCTTC	CASSSGGGFGNEQFF
TRBV7-8	few	-	TRBJ1-6	TGTGCCAGCAGCTTAGTTTTCGGGGGCCCACCGAGAGATTCACCCCTCCACTTT	CASSLVFGGPPRDSPLHF
TRBV14	-	-	TRBJ2-1	TGTGCCAGCAGCCAAAATACCTACAATGAGCAGTTCTTC	CASSQNTYNEQFF
TRBV7-8	few	TRBD1	TRBJ2-3	TGTGCCAGCAGTCCCGAGACAGGGAAGGTTCGCACAGATACGCAGTATTTT	CASSPETGKVRTDTQYF
TRBV7-2	many	-	TRBJ1-1	TGTGCCAGCAGCATCTTGGACGTATCTTACACTGAAGCTTTCTTT	CASSILDVSYTEAFF
TRBV27	few	TRBD1	TRBJ2-2	TGTGCCAGCGCCACCGCAGGGGGCAGTGCCGGGGAGCTGTTTTTT	CASATAGGSAGELFF
TRBV14	few	-	TRBJ2-3	TGTGCCAGCAGCCAAGCCAGGCGGATAACAGATACGCAGTATTTT	CASSQARRITDTQYF
TRBV19	once	-	TRBJ1-1	TGTGCCAGTAGTATCCCGGACAGTCTTAACACTGAAGCTTTCTTT	CASSIPDSLNTEAFF
TRBV11-1	-	-	TRBJ1-2	TGTGCCAGCAGCTTAGCGCCGGACCCTCGTCAAGCGGACTTC	CASSLAPDPRQADF
TRBV7-9	few	TRBD1	TRBJ2-1	TGTGCCAGCAGCCCCCCGACAGGGATCTCCTACAATGAGCAGTTCTTC	CASSPPTGISYNEQFF
TRBV2	-	TRBD1	TRBJ2-3	TGTGCCAGCAGAGGAGGACAGGGACTGTACGACACAGATACGCAGTATTTT	CASRGGQGLYDTDTQYF
TRBV12-3/TRBV12-4	-	TRBD1	TRBJ1-5	TGTGCCAGCAGTTTATTCGACAGGGGTAGTCAGCCCCAGCATTTT	CASSLFDRGSQPQHF
TRBV6-5	-	-	TRBJ1-2	TGTGCCAGCACCCAAGGTAGTGGCTACACCTTC	CASTQGSGYTF
TRBV4-1	-	TRBD1	TRBJ1-1	TGCGCCAGCAGCCAAGTCCGGGACAGGGAAGCTTTCTTT	CASSQVRDREAFF
TRBV7-9	-	-	TRBJ2-1	TGTGCCAGCAGCTACCGTTTGACCTGGGATGAGCAGTTCTTC	CASSYRLTWDEQFF
TRBV5-6	-	TRBD1	TRBJ2-7	TGTGCCAGCAGCTCATCGGACAGGGGGCTCTGGGTCGAGCAGTACTTC	CASSSSDRGLWVEQYF
TRBV7-4	-	TRBD2	TRBJ2-2	TGTGCCAGCAGCTTTCTGACTAGCACGGGCACCGGGGAGCTGTTTTTT	CASSFLTSTGTGELFF
TRBV2	once	-	TRBJ2-3	TGTGTCAGCAGTGAAGCGCTTCTCGGGGAGGGCACAGATACGCAGTATTTT	CVSSEALLGEGTDTQYF